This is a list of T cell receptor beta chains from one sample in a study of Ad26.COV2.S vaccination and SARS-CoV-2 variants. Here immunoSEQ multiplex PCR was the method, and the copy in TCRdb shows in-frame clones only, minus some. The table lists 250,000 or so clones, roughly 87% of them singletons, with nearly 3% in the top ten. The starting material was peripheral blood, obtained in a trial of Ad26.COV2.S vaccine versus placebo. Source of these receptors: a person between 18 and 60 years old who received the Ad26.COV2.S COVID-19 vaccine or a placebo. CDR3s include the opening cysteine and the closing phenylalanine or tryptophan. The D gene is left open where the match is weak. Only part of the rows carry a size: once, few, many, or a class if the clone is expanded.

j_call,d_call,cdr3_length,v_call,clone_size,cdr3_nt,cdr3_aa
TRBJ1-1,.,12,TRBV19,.,TGTGCCAGTACAGATTTTCCGGGGGAAGCTTTCTTT,CASTDFPGEAFF
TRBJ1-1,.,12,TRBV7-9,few,TGTGCCAGCAGCTTAGAGCTAGTCCCTGCTTTCTTT,CASSLELVPAFF
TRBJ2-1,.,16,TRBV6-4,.,TGTGCCAGCAGTGACCGTGAGCGGTTCTCCTACAATGAGCAGTTCTTC,CASSDRERFSYNEQFF
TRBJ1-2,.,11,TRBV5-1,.,TGCGCCAGCAGCGGGACCTATGGCTACACCTTC,CASSGTYGYTF
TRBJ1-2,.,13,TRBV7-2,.,TGTGCCAGCAGCCGACAGCCTAGGGATGGCTACACCTTC,CASSRQPRDGYTF
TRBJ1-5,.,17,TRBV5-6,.,TGTGCCAGCAGCTTGGGCGGGGGGCAGGCCCTTCGACGGCCCCAGCATTTT,CASSLGGGQALRRPQHF
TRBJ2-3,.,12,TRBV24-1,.,TGTGCCACCAGTGATTTCGAAGGTGCGCAGTATTTT,CATSDFEGAQYF
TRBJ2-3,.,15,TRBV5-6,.,TGTGCCAGCACCTCCCGGGGTAGTCTGTCAGATACGCAGTATTTT,CASTSRGSLSDTQYF
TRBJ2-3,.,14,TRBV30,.,TGTGCCTGGAGTGTAAGGGGGGGCACAGATACGCAGTATTTT,CAWSVRGGTDTQYF
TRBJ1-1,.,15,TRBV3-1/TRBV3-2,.,TGTGCCAGCAGCCAGGTGGGAGGGGCGAACACTGAAGCTTTCTTT,CASSQVGGANTEAFF
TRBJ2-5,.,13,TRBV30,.,TGTGCCTGGAGTGCCGAGTTGCGAGAGACCCAGTACTTC,CAWSAELRETQYF
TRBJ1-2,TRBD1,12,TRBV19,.,TGTGCCAGTAGCGGCCCAGGGGGCGGCTACACCTTC,CASSGPGGGYTF
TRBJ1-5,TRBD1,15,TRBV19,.,TGTGCCAGTAGTATGGGACAGGGGTACAATCAGCCCCAGCATTTT,CASSMGQGYNQPQHF
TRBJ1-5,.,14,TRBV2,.,TGTGCCAGTAGGACAGCCATCCCTAATCAGCCCCAGCATTTT,CASRTAIPNQPQHF
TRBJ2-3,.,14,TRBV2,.,TGTGCCAGCAGTCTTAATTTAGCCCCAGATACGCAGTATTTT,CASSLNLAPDTQYF
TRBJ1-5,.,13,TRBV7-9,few,TGTGCCAGCAGCTTAAATAGCAATCAGCCCCAGCATTTT,CASSLNSNQPQHF
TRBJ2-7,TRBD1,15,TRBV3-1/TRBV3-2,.,TGTGCCAGCAGAGATAATACAGGGGCTAGCTACGAGCAGTACTTC,CASRDNTGASYEQYF
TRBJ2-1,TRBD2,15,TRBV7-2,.,TGTGCCAGCAGCTTTTCGGGACTAGCGAGAGATGAGCAGTTCTTC,CASSFSGLARDEQFF
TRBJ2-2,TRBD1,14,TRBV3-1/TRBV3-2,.,TGTGCCAGCAGCACAGGGGGCAGAGCCGGGGAGCTGTTTTTT,CASSTGGRAGELFF
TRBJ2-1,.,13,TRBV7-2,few,TGTGCCAGCAGCTCTCCGCCCGACCTAGCGCCGTTCTTC,CASSSPPDLAPFF
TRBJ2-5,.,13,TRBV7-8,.,TGTGCCAGCAGCTACGGGACACAAGAGACCCAGTACTTC,CASSYGTQETQYF
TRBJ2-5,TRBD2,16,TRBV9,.,TGTGCCAGCAGCGTAGGACTAGCGGGGGTCAAAGAGACCCAGTACTTC,CASSVGLAGVKETQYF
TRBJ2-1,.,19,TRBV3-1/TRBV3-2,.,TGTGCCAGCAGCCAAGAGCCATTTAGCGGAGCCTCCCCAGGGAATGAGCAGTTCTTC,CASSQEPFSGASPGNEQFF